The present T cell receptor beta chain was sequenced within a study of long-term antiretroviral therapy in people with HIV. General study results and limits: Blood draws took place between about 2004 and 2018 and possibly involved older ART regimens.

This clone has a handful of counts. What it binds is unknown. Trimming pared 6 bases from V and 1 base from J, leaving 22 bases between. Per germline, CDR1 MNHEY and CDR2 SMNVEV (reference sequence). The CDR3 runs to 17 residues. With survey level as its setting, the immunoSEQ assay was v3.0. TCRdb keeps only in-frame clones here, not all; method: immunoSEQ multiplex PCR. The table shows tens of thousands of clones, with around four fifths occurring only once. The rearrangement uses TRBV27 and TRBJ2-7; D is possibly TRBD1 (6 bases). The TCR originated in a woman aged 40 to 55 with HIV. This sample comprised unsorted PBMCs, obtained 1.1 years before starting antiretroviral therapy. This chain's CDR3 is CASSLTGLSAISYEQYF. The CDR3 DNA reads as TGTGCCAGCAGCCTGACAGGACTCTCGGCGATTTCCTACGAGCAGTACTTC.